The rows below give T cell receptor beta chains drawn from one sample of a study of regulatory T cells in long-lasting Graves disease. TCRdb ran MiXCR on the multiplex PCR reads and lists one entry per CDR3 protein. Of 350,000 to 550,000 distinct CDR3 sequences detected, approximately 15% appear once; the ten largest clones hold approximately 15%. These same records also appear under a second study, on T cells in Graves' hyperthyroidism and ophthalmopathy.

The sample consisted of peripheral blood mononuclear cells (PBMCs), taken at new diagnosis, from a patient treated with antithyroid drugs. The receptor set was obtained from a woman in her 50s with Graves disease. CDR3s include the opening cysteine and the closing phenylalanine or tryptophan. D genes are given only for firm matches. Clone size appears in some rows only: once, few, many, or a class for an expanded clone.

d_gene: -; abundance: -; j_gene: TRBJ2-7; v_gene: TRBV9; CDR3aa: CASSISGSSYEQYF; CDR3nt: TGTGCCAGCAGCATTAGCGGTAGCTCCTACGAGCAGTACTTC
d_gene: TRBD1; abundance: few; j_gene: TRBJ2-5; v_gene: TRBV30; CDR3aa: CAWSGGQQETQYF; CDR3nt: TGTGCCTGGAGTGGGGGACAGCAAGAGACCCAGTACTTC
d_gene: -; abundance: -; j_gene: TRBJ2-6; v_gene: TRBV27; CDR3aa: CASSLSGIGLISGANVLTF; CDR3nt: TGTGCCAGCAGTTTATCAGGTATTGGACTGATCTCTGGGGCCAACGTCCTGACTTTC
d_gene: TRBD2; abundance: many; j_gene: TRBJ2-3; v_gene: TRBV7-9; CDR3aa: CASSRRTSGSTDTQYF; CDR3nt: TGTGCCAGCAGCAGGAGGACTAGCGGGAGCACAGATACGCAGTATTTT
d_gene: TRBD2; abundance: many; j_gene: TRBJ2-7; v_gene: TRBV7-9; CDR3aa: CASSLAGGPHEQYF; CDR3nt: TGTGCCAGCAGCTTAGCGGGAGGGCCCCACGAGCAGTACTTC
d_gene: -; abundance: many; j_gene: TRBJ2-5; v_gene: TRBV11-1; CDR3aa: CASSSVGLGGETQYF; CDR3nt: TGTGCCAGCAGCTCAGTAGGACTCGGAGGGGAGACCCAGTACTTC
d_gene: -; abundance: -; j_gene: TRBJ2-1; v_gene: TRBV24-1; CDR3aa: CATSDWTGDEQFF; CDR3nt: TGTGCCACCAGTGATTGGACGGGAGACGAGCAGTTCTTC
d_gene: TRBD2; abundance: -; j_gene: TRBJ2-1; v_gene: TRBV4-1; CDR3aa: CASSHLSRLAGGPEQFF; CDR3nt: TGCGCCAGCAGCCACCTAAGCAGGCTAGCGGGAGGGCCCGAGCAGTTCTTC
d_gene: TRBD2; abundance: many; j_gene: TRBJ2-3; v_gene: TRBV14; CDR3aa: CASSQRLAGVRDTQYF; CDR3nt: TGTGCCAGCAGCCAAAGGCTAGCGGGAGTACGGGATACGCAGTATTTT
d_gene: TRBD2; abundance: few; j_gene: TRBJ2-5; v_gene: TRBV5-1; CDR3aa: CASSQGLAGVGGQETQYF; CDR3nt: TGCGCCAGCAGCCAGGGACTAGCGGGAGTTGGGGGCCAAGAGACCCAGTACTTC
d_gene: TRBD2; abundance: many; j_gene: TRBJ2-1; v_gene: TRBV5-8; CDR3aa: CASSKGSGLLNEQFF; CDR3nt: TGTGCCAGCAGCAAGGGATCGGGACTACTCAATGAGCAGTTCTTC
d_gene: TRBD2; abundance: many; j_gene: TRBJ2-3; v_gene: TRBV29-1; CDR3aa: CSVEVVGGPTDTQYF; CDR3nt: TGCAGCGTTGAGGTGGTGGGAGGGCCAACAGATACGCAGTATTTT
d_gene: TRBD2; abundance: -; j_gene: TRBJ2-7; v_gene: TRBV29-1; CDR3aa: CSVNVQGGVYEQYF; CDR3nt: TGCAGCGTTAATGTGCAGGGAGGGGTGTACGAGCAGTACTTC
d_gene: TRBD2; abundance: -; j_gene: TRBJ2-1; v_gene: TRBV14; CDR3aa: CASSQESGRANEQFF; CDR3nt: TGTGCCAGCAGCCAAGAAAGCGGGAGGGCCAATGAGCAGTTCTTC
d_gene: -; abundance: many; j_gene: TRBJ1-4; v_gene: TRBV6-1; CDR3aa: CASGGELGEKLFF; CDR3nt: TGTGCCAGCGGCGGGGAGTTGGGTGAAAAACTGTTTTTT
d_gene: TRBD1; abundance: few; j_gene: TRBJ2-7; v_gene: TRBV29-1; CDR3aa: CSVDQGDYEQYF; CDR3nt: TGCAGCGTTGACCAGGGGGATTACGAGCAGTACTTC
d_gene: TRBD1; abundance: many; j_gene: TRBJ2-1; v_gene: TRBV12-3/TRBV12-4; CDR3aa: CASKRGQGRNEQFF; CDR3nt: TGTGCCAGCAAACGGGGACAGGGGAGGAATGAGCAGTTCTTC